The 7 T cell receptor beta chains in this list originate from one sample, sequenced in a study of T cell responses to AZD1222 COVID-19 vaccine. The data were produced by immunoSEQ multiplex PCR, yet TCRdb's version contains in-frame clones alone and is incomplete. The repertoire holds roughly 150,000 clones, with approximately 90% as singletons. This material consisted of peripheral blood, taken 28 days after the second AZD1222 dose. The origin of the receptors is an adult who received the AZD1222 COVID-19 vaccine.

The chain joins TRBV7-9 to TRBJ1-4; no firm D call. The V end lost 4 bases, the J end lost 7 bases, and 10 bases lay between the germline ends. CDR1 and CDR2 from the germline V gene are SEHNR and FQNEAQ (reference sequence). This CDR3 is 13 amino acids long. The CDR3 bases are TGTGCCAGCAGCTCAGGAGCTTTTGAAAAACTGTTTTTT. It yields the protein CASSSGAFEKLFF.

The chain links TRBV3-1 (or the pseudogene TRBV3-2) to TRBJ2-2; unclear D gene. This CDR3 region has 11 residues. The V gene lost 5 bases and the J gene lost 7 bases, with 5 bases spanning the gap. Germline V gene data show CDR1 as LGHDT and CDR2 as YNNKEL (reference sequence). CDR3 bases: TGTGCCAGCAGCGTAGTCGGGGAGCTGTTTTTT. Its translation is CASSVVGELFF.

V gene TRBV27 combines with J gene TRBJ2-7, with 7 bases identical to TRBD1. CDR1 and CDR2 (germline): MNHEY, SMNVEV (reference sequence). The junction had 7 bases not matched to a gene; V was cut back by 6 bases and J by 5 bases. The CDR3 has 13 amino acids. CDR3 residues: CASSHTGDNEQYF. CDR3 DNA: TGTGCCAGCAGCCATACAGGGGACAACGAGCAGTACTTC.

The rearrangement links TRBV19 to TRBJ2-3; D might be TRBD2 (6 bases). The germline V gene encodes CDR1 LNHDA and CDR2 SQIVND (reference sequence). CDR3 length: 13 amino acids. Trimming pared 7 bases from V and 6 bases from J, leaving 14 bases between. CDR3 sequence: CASNSGRGDTQYF. The CDR3 DNA follows: TGTGCCAGTAACTCCGGTCGGGGGGATACGCAGTATTTT.

This chain connects TRBV2 to TRBJ2-5; D may be TRBD1 (6 bases). The CDR3 is made up of 16 amino acids. Germline-derived CDR1 and CDR2 are SNHLY and FYNNEI. Trimming took off 0 bases at V and 2 bases at J, with 13 bases between the two ends. The CDR3 here is CASSEAPRTEQETQYF. The CDR3 region has the DNA TGTGCCAGCAGTGAAGCGCCTCGGACAGAGCAAGAGACCCAGTACTTC.

The chain links TRBV6-5 to TRBJ2-7; D gene ambiguous. The CDR3 covers 13 residues. Germline loops: CDR1 MNHEY, CDR2 SVGAGI. V gave up 2 bases and J gave up 11 bases, with 16 bases separating them. CDR3 DNA sequence: TGTGCCAGCAGTTACGCCCGGACGTTCCCGAAGTACTTC. Its translation is CASSYARTFPKYF.

The chain couples TRBV11-2 to TRBJ2-2; 9 nucleotides align to TRBD2. The germline V gene has CDR1 SGHAT and CDR2 FQNNGV. V trimming: 5 bases; J trimming: 3 bases; junction bases outside the gene matches: 7. The length of the CDR3 is 16 residues. CDR3 in amino acids: CASSRPLAGDTGELFF. The CDR3 DNA is TGTGCCAGCAGCCGACCACTAGCGGGTGACACCGGGGAGCTGTTTTTT.